This T cell receptor (beta chain) was obtained from a study of Graves' ophthalmopathy and Graves' hyperthyroidism. Across the whole study: Stable hyperthyroidism referred to disease that showed no ophthalmopathy within 18 months of follow-up.

Germline CDR1 reads SGHTA; CDR2 reads FQGTGA. The CDR3 consists of 14 residues. V lost 2 bases and J 11 bases, leaving 18 bases between the germline ends. Amplified TCR beta CDR3 regions were obtained using RNA transcripts as template. Second-round multiplex PCR came after first-round RT-PCR with HTBI primers. TCRdb recomputed calls from the multiplex PCR reads with MiXCR, one row per CDR3 protein. The table shows 450,000 to 600,000 distinct CDR3 sequences, with just under 40% occurring only once. Each diagnosis was determined on the basis of clinical symptoms, serum thyroxine, TRAb, thyroid ultrasound and orbital computed tomography.

This chain connects TRBV7-3 to TRBJ1-1, with D maybe TRBD1 (5 bases). This sequence was found in an adult man with Graves' hyperthyroidism. The sample was peripheral blood or thyroid tissue (not recorded which). This chain's CDR3 is CASSLERGAGRAFF. The CDR3 DNA is TGTGCCAGCAGCTTAGAGAGGGGCGCCGGGCGGGCTTTCTTT.